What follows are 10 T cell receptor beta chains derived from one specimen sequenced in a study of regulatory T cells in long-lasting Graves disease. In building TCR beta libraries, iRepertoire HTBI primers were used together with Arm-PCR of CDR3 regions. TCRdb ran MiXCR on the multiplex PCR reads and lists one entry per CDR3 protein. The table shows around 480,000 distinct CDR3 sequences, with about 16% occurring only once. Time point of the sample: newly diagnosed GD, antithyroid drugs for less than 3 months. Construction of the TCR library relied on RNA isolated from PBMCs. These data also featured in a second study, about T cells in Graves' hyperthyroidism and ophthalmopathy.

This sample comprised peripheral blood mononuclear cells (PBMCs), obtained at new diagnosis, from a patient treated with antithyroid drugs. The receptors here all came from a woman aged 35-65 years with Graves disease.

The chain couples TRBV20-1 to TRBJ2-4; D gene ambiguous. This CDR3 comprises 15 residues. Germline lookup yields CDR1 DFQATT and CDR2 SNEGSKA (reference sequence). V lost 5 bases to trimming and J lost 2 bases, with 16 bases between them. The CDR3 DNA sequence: TGCAGTGCTGAGGACCTGCCCGTAACCAAAAACATTCAGTACTTC. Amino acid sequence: CSAEDLPVTKNIQYF.

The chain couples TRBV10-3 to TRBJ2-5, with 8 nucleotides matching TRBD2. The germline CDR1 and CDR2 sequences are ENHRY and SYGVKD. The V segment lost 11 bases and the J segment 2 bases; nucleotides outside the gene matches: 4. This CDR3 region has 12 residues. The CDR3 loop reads CALLAGQETQYF. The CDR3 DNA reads TGTGCCCTCTTAGCGGGGCAAGAGACCCAGTACTTC.

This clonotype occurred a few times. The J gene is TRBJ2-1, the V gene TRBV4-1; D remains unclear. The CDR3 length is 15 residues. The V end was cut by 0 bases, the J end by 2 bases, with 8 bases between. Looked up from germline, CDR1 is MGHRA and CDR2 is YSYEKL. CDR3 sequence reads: CASSQDWTTYNEQFF. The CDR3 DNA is TGCGCCAGCAGCCAAGATTGGACCACCTACAATGAGCAGTTCTTC.

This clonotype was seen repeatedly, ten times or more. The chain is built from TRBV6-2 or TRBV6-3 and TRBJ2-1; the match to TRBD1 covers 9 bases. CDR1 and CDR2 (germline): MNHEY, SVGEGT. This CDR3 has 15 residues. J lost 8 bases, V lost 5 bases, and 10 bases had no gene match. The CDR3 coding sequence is TGTGCCAGCAGTGTCCCCGGGACAGGGTTCGATGAGCAGTTCTTC. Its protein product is CASSVPGTGFDEQFF.

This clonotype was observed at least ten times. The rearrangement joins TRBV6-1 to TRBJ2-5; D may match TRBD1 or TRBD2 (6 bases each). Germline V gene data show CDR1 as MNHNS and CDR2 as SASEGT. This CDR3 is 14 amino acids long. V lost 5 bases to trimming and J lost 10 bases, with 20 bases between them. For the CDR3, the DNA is TGTGCCAGCAGTCCACTCACGGAAGGGGGGATCCAGTACTTC. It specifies CASSPLTEGGIQYF.

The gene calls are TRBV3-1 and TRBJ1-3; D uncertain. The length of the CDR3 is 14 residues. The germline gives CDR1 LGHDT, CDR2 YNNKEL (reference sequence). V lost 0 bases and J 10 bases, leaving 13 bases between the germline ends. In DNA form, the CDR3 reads TGTGCCAGCAGCCAAGAACCGGCGCCCGAAACCATATATTTT. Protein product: CASSQEPAPETIYF.

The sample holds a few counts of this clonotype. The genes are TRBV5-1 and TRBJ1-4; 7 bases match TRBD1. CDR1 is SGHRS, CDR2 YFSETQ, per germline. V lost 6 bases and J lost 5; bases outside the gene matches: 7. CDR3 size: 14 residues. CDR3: CASNFGTDNEKLFF. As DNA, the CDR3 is TGCGCCAGCAATTTCGGGACAGACAATGAAAAACTGTTTTTT. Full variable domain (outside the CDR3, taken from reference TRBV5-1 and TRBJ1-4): KAGVTQTPRYLIKTRGQQVTLSCSPISGHRSVSWYQQTPGQGLQFLFEYFSETQRNKGNFPGRFSGRQFSNSRSEMNVSTLELGDSALYLCASNFGTDNEKLFFGSGTQLSVL.

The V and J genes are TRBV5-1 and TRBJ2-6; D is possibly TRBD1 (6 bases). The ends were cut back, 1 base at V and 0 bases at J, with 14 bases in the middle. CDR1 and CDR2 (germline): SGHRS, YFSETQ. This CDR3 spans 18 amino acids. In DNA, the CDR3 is TGCGCCAGCAGCTTGAAAGTCACAGGGACCTCTGGGGCCAACGTCCTGACTTTC. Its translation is CASSLKVTGTSGANVLTF.

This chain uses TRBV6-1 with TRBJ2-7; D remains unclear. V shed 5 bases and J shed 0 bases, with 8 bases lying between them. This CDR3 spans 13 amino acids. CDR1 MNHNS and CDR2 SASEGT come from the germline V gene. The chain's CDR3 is CASSHISSYEQYF. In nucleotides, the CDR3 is TGTGCCAGCAGTCACATAAGCTCCTACGAGCAGTACTTC.

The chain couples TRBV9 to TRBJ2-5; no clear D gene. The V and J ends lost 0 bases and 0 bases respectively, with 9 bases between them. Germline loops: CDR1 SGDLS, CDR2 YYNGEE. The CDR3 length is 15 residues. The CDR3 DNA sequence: TGTGCCAGCAGCGTAGGGTGGTCGTACCAAGAGACCCAGTACTTC. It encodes CASSVGWSYQETQYF.